These T cell receptor beta chains were read from a single sample in a study of blood T cell repertoires in COVID-19. Libraries were prepared by immunoSEQ multiplex PCR; TCRdb keeps only in-frame clonotypes and omits some of them. The data hold 400,000 or so clones, with around 90% observed a single time. Sequencing was performed on PBMCs or T cells enriched from blood (not recorded which). Source of these receptors: a woman aged 40 to 55 with acute COVID-19. CDR3s include the opening cysteine and the closing phenylalanine or tryptophan. Each record gives: CDR3 length, V gene, D gene, J gene, clone size, CDR3 protein, CDR3 DNA. A D gene is named only where the DNA matches it firmly. Clone size is stated in some rows and not others, as once, few, many or a class when expanded.

length: 13; V: TRBV5-4; D: TRBD1; J: TRBJ2-5; size: .; CDR3: CASSYRGEETQYF; DNA: TGTGCCAGCAGCTACAGGGGGGAAGAGACCCAGTACTTC
length: 15; V: TRBV11-2; D: TRBD2; J: TRBJ2-1; size: .; CDR3: CASSLTTSGYNEQFF; DNA: TGTGCCAGCAGCTTAACCACTAGCGGATACAATGAGCAGTTCTTC
length: 14; V: TRBV5-8; D: .; J: TRBJ1-3; size: .; CDR3: CASSHRMSGNTIYF; DNA: TGTGCCAGCAGCCATAGAATGTCTGGAAACACCATATATTTT
length: 15; V: TRBV27; D: .; J: TRBJ1-6; size: .; CDR3: CASSFNSDYNSPLHF; DNA: TGTGCCAGCAGTTTTAACTCTGACTATAATTCACCCCTCCACTTT
length: 16; V: TRBV12-5; D: .; J: TRBJ1-5; size: .; CDR3: CASGLVLNPRGQPQHF; DNA: TGTGCTAGTGGTTTGGTACTTAACCCAAGAGGTCAGCCCCAGCATTTT
length: 16; V: TRBV5-1; D: .; J: TRBJ2-2; size: once; CDR3: CASQPNPGTNTGELFF; DNA: TGCGCCAGCCAGCCCAACCCAGGAACTAACACCGGGGAGCTGTTTTTT
length: 16; V: TRBV27; D: TRBD1; J: TRBJ2-1; size: .; CDR3: CASTLFGQGAHNEQFF; DNA: TGTGCCAGCACCCTTTTTGGACAGGGGGCTCACAATGAGCAGTTCTTC
length: 15; V: TRBV5-5; D: TRBD1; J: TRBJ2-7; size: few; CDR3: CASSLNGQGGHEQYF; DNA: TGTGCCAGCAGCTTGAACGGACAGGGAGGACACGAGCAGTACTTC
length: 13; V: TRBV7-9; D: TRBD1; J: TRBJ1-4; size: .; CDR3: CASTEGAGEKLFF; DNA: TGTGCCAGCACCGAGGGGGCTGGAGAAAAACTGTTTTTT
length: 16; V: TRBV5-8; D: TRBD1; J: TRBJ1-5; size: .; CDR3: CASSYGPGQVNQPQHF; DNA: TGTGCCAGCAGCTACGGGCCGGGACAGGTAAATCAGCCCCAGCATTTT
length: 14; V: TRBV11-2; D: .; J: TRBJ1-2; size: .; CDR3: CASSLGDPRYGYTF; DNA: TGTGCCAGCAGCTTGGGCGACCCTCGATATGGCTACACCTTC
length: 15; V: TRBV11-3; D: .; J: TRBJ2-1; size: .; CDR3: CASSLEGGAYNEQFF; DNA: TGTGCCAGCAGCTTAGAAGGCGGGGCCTACAATGAGCAGTTCTTC
length: 14; V: TRBV11-2; D: TRBD1; J: TRBJ2-7; size: .; CDR3: CASSPQGQGHEQYF; DNA: TGTGCCAGCAGCCCCCAGGGACAGGGACACGAGCAGTACTTC
length: 15; V: TRBV27; D: TRBD1; J: TRBJ1-6; size: .; CDR3: CASSWRQGYNSPLHF; DNA: TGTGCCAGCAGTTGGAGACAGGGTTATAATTCACCCCTCCACTTT
length: 15; V: TRBV5-1; D: TRBD1; J: TRBJ1-2; size: .; CDR3: CASSSGRQGVSGYTF; DNA: TGCGCCAGCAGCTCGGGACGACAGGGGGTTTCTGGCTACACCTTC
length: 14; V: TRBV19; D: .; J: TRBJ1-2; size: once; CDR3: CASSILQMHYGYTF; DNA: TGTGCCAGTAGTATCTTACAGATGCACTATGGCTACACCTTC
length: 14; V: TRBV3-1/TRBV3-2; D: TRBD1; J: TRBJ2-7; size: .; CDR3: CASSQKGGPYEQYF; DNA: TGTGCCAGCAGCCAAAAAGGGGGCCCCTACGAGCAGTACTTC
length: 13; V: TRBV6-5; D: .; J: TRBJ1-2; size: .; CDR3: CASSPTGNYGYTF; DNA: TGTGCCAGCAGCCCCACAGGGAACTATGGCTACACCTTC
length: 17; V: TRBV7-9; D: .; J: TRBJ1-3; size: .; CDR3: CASSLVIGGISGNTIYF; DNA: TGTGCCAGCAGCTTAGTTATTGGGGGGATCTCTGGAAACACCATATATTTT
length: 17; V: TRBV6-2/TRBV6-3; D: .; J: TRBJ1-5; size: once; CDR3: CASSYLPRSPRNQPQHF; DNA: TGTGCCAGCAGTTACCTTCCTCGGAGCCCTCGAAATCAGCCCCAGCATTTT
length: 16; V: TRBV5-6; D: .; J: TRBJ2-2; size: once; CDR3: CASSPVGRRFGGELFF; DNA: TGTGCCAGCAGCCCAGTTGGCAGGCGATTCGGCGGGGAGCTGTTTTTT
length: 14; V: TRBV5-8; D: TRBD1; J: TRBJ1-1; size: .; CDR3: CASSFRGQAIEAFF; DNA: TGTGCCAGCAGCTTCAGGGGGCAGGCAATTGAAGCTTTCTTT
length: 19; V: TRBV7-6; D: TRBD1; J: TRBJ2-3; size: .; CDR3: CASSYIPRTGGMESDTQYF; DNA: TGTGCCAGCAGCTACATCCCCCGAACAGGGGGTATGGAGTCAGATACGCAGTATTTT
length: 18; V: TRBV5-1; D: TRBD1; J: TRBJ1-1; size: once; CDR3: CASSLDRRASMSNTEAFF; DNA: TGCGCCAGCAGCCTGGACAGGAGAGCATCTATGAGTAACACTGAAGCTTTCTTT
length: 15; V: TRBV30; D: .; J: TRBJ1-2; size: .; CDR3: CAWSVLKTAPGGYTF; DNA: TGTGCCTGGAGTGTACTTAAGACAGCTCCCGGAGGCTACACCTTC
length: 15; V: TRBV4-1; D: .; J: TRBJ2-2; size: .; CDR3: CASSAQGKGTGELFF; DNA: TGCGCCAGCAGCGCACAGGGTAAGGGCACCGGGGAGCTGTTTTTT
length: 14; V: TRBV24-1; D: TRBD1; J: TRBJ1-2; size: .; CDR3: CATADREAGDGYTF; DNA: TGTGCCACCGCGGACAGGGAAGCAGGGGATGGCTACACCTTC
length: 15; V: TRBV9; D: .; J: TRBJ2-7; size: .; CDR3: CASSVAGSGAYEQYF; DNA: TGTGCCAGCAGCGTAGCTGGTAGCGGAGCCTACGAGCAGTACTTC
length: 16; V: TRBV3-1/TRBV3-2; D: TRBD1; J: TRBJ2-3; size: .; CDR3: CASSHPTGLYTDTQYF; DNA: TGTGCCAGCAGCCACCCGACAGGGCTATACACAGATACGCAGTATTTT
length: 15; V: TRBV29-1; D: .; J: TRBJ1-1; size: .; CDR3: CSVEDPRGGNTEAFF; DNA: TGCAGCGTTGAAGATCCCCGGGGAGGGAACACTGAAGCTTTCTTT
length: 13; V: TRBV18; D: .; J: TRBJ2-5; size: .; CDR3: CASSRGQQETQYF; DNA: TGTGCCAGCTCCCGCGGACAGCAAGAGACCCAGTACTTC
length: 15; V: TRBV10-3; D: .; J: TRBJ1-1; size: .; CDR3: CATMEGPGSNTEAFF; DNA: TGTGCCACCATGGAGGGGCCGGGATCGAACACTGAAGCTTTCTTT
length: 12; V: TRBV30; D: .; J: TRBJ2-5; size: .; CDR3: CAWSVQGETQYF; DNA: TGTGCCTGGAGTGTCCAGGGGGAGACCCAGTACTTC
length: 15; V: TRBV25-1; D: TRBD2; J: TRBJ2-1; size: .; CDR3: CASSEYRGGPDEQFF; DNA: TGTGCCAGCAGTGAATATCGGGGGGGGCCGGATGAGCAGTTCTTC
length: 15; V: TRBV5-1; D: .; J: TRBJ2-6; size: once; CDR3: CASSLARVGANVLTF; DNA: TGCGCCAGCAGCTTGGCCAGGGTTGGGGCCAACGTCCTGACTTTC
length: 12; V: TRBV12-3/TRBV12-4; D: .; J: TRBJ2-1; size: .; CDR3: CASRDSNNEQFF; DNA: TGTGCCAGCAGGGACAGTAACAATGAGCAGTTCTTC
length: 15; V: TRBV2; D: .; J: TRBJ2-5; size: .; CDR3: CASSEARPVGETQYF; DNA: TGTGCCAGCAGTGAGGCGCGCCCAGTGGGCGAGACCCAGTACTTC
length: 14; V: TRBV6-2/TRBV6-3; D: TRBD1; J: TRBJ2-7; size: .; CDR3: CASRYLRQGDEQYF; DNA: TGTGCCAGCAGGTACCTCCGACAGGGCGACGAGCAGTACTTC
length: 17; V: TRBV5-1; D: .; J: TRBJ2-5; size: .; CDR3: CASSLEGGGRVRETQYF; DNA: TGCGCCAGCAGCTTGGAGGGCGGCGGGCGGGTACGAGAGACCCAGTACTTC
length: 16; V: TRBV6-1; D: .; J: TRBJ2-1; size: .; CDR3: CASSEALLLVTNEQFF; DNA: TGTGCCAGCAGTGAAGCGCTCCTTCTAGTTACAAATGAGCAGTTCTTC
length: 15; V: TRBV5-1; D: TRBD2; J: TRBJ2-2; size: .; CDR3: CASSLAGGNTGELFF; DNA: TGCGCCAGCAGCTTGGCGGGGGGGAACACCGGGGAGCTGTTTTTT
length: 15; V: TRBV7-7; D: .; J: TRBJ1-2; size: .; CDR3: CASSLRPFQGNGYTF; DNA: TGTGCCAGCAGCCTTCGACCATTTCAGGGGAATGGCTACACCTTC
length: 15; V: TRBV12-5; D: TRBD1; J: TRBJ1-4; size: .; CDR3: CASGLGDRTNEKLFF; DNA: TGTGCTAGTGGTTTGGGGGACAGGACTAATGAAAAACTGTTTTTT
length: 15; V: TRBV27; D: TRBD2; J: TRBJ2-1; size: .; CDR3: CASKQELAVYNEQFF; DNA: TGTGCCAGCAAACAAGAACTAGCGGTATACAATGAGCAGTTCTTC
length: 11; V: TRBV30; D: .; J: TRBJ1-4; size: .; CDR3: CAWSVGEKLFF; DNA: TGTGCCTGGAGTGTCGGTGAAAAACTGTTTTTT
length: 13; V: TRBV29-1; D: .; J: TRBJ1-2; size: once; CDR3: CSVEERGMGGYTF; DNA: TGCAGCGTTGAAGAGCGGGGGATGGGTGGCTACACCTTC